This T cell receptor beta chain stems from a study of blood T cell repertoires in COVID-19. Study overall: The United States, Italy and Spain supplied acute and convalescent COVID-19 samples. From T cells, B-cell-depleted T cells, or PBMCs came the material, which was cDNA or gDNA.

Original processing notes: Nucleated cell counts were estimated from reference gene primer amplification. Libraries were prepared by immunoSEQ multiplex PCR; TCRdb keeps only in-frame clonotypes and omits some of them. V, J and clone size derive from that table, while D and trimming were established from the DNA sequence. The sample shows approximately 82,000 clones, approximately 82% of them seen only once. From germline, CDR1 is SGHRS and CDR2 YFSETQ. This CDR3 is built from 16 residues. Trimming pared 4 bases from V and 4 bases from J, leaving 17 bases between. The sample holds one count of this clone.

The clonotype originates from a woman aged 55-69 years with acute or convalescent COVID-19. Source material: peripheral blood. The chain carries TRBV5-1 and TRBJ2-2; D is possibly TRBD1 (5 bases). For the CDR3, the DNA is TGCGCCAGCAGCACCGGGCCTGGGGCGGCCACCGGGGAGCTGTTTTTT. Its translation is CASSTGPGAATGELFF.